The TCR beta chain under discussion was sequenced for a study of PD-1 blockade in classical Hodgkin lymphoma. Turning to the study itself: Each patient was given nivolumab 3 mg/kg through a vein every 2 weeks.

All patients relapsed after autologous stem cell transplantation, and brentuximab vedotin exposure varied. Points from the study as a whole: Baseline diversity resembling that of newly diagnosed patients was seen in complete responders. Healthy donors reportedly exceeded newly diagnosed patients in baseline TCR diversity. Later analyses included only patients treated at least 1 year post-ASCT.

Libraries were prepared by immunoSEQ multiplex PCR; TCRdb keeps only in-frame clonotypes and omits some of them. This sample yields approximately 150,000 clones, of which approximately 81% are seen a single time; about 9.2% belongs to the top ten. For this clone: Its matching antigen is unknown.

Deletions cut 4 bases from V and 3 bases from J, with 16 bases between. Germline loops: CDR1 SGHNT, CDR2 YYREEE (reference sequence). This CDR3 has 15 residues. The receptor was isolated from a human donor with classical Hodgkin lymphoma. The sample here was peripheral blood mononuclear cells (PBMCs), taken before the second cycle of nivolumab. V is TRBV5-4 and J is TRBJ1-1, with D possibly being TRBD1 (6 bases). This CDR3 is CASSLTSGAYTEAFF. The CDR3 nucleotides read TGTGCCAGCAGCCTAACCTCAGGGGCCTACACTGAAGCTTTCTTT.